The clone carrying this T cell receptor beta chain was recorded many times. Its antigen is unknown. This specimen comes from a study of metastatic and nonmetastatic thyroid tumors. Study as a whole: From malignant and benign thyroid patients, repertoires in blood and in tumor or nodule tissue were compared. Findings and limits, study-wide: Benign nodules reportedly had significantly lower TCR beta diversity than malignant thyroid tumors in blood and tumor.

Original methodology: The study's classifier, a distant-metastasis tool for papillary thyroid cancer, was built using CDR3 differences across clinicopathological groups. TCRdb re-clonotyped the PCR reads through MiXCR. V and J calls and clone size were set by TCRdb, not the authors. Seen here are about 90,000 clones, around 9.1% observed once, and the top ten hold 8.8%. This CDR3 is 15 amino acids long. Per germline, CDR1 SNHLY and CDR2 FYNNEI. The V gene end was trimmed by 5 bases and the J gene end by 6 bases; junction bases not matched to a gene: 8. Each patient came to thyroid surgery without any prior treatment (of any kind).

What was sequenced was blood. The V call is TRBV2, the J call TRBJ2-2, with 8 bases that match TRBD1. The receptor's source is a female donor with papillary thyroid cancer or a benign thyroid nodule (not recorded which). Some clones in this sample may be carry-over from other donors' samples. CDR3 in DNA: TGTGCCAGCAGTTCCCGGACAGGGATGGCCGGGGAGCTGTTTTTT. Protein product: CASSSRTGMAGELFF.